The rows below give T cell receptor beta chains drawn from one sample of a study of blood T cell repertoires in COVID-19. Assay used: immunoSEQ multiplex PCR; TCRdb lists only in-frame clones, some missing. The table has some 150,000 clones, about 91% seen once. Sequenced sample: peripheral blood. These receptors were collected from a woman between 45 and 65 years old with acute or convalescent COVID-19. Each CDR3 is given with its conserved first and last residue. The order of the fields is D gene, clone size, J gene, V gene, CDR3 DNA, CDR3 protein. A D gene is named only where the DNA matches it firmly. Clone size is shown for a subset of rows, as once, few, many or a class of expanded clone.

NA	NA	TRBJ1-1	TRBV5-1	TGCGCCAGCAGCCAACAGGGAGCGAACACTGAAGCTTTCTTT	CASSQQGANTEAFF
TRBD2	NA	TRBJ2-5	TRBV6-4	TGTGCCAGCAGCCGACTAGCGGGGGCCCAAGAGACCCAGTACTTC	CASSRLAGAQETQYF
TRBD1	NA	TRBJ2-7	TRBV7-2	TGTGCCAGCAGCCGGGACAGGGGGGACCACGAGCAGTACTTC	CASSRDRGDHEQYF
TRBD1	NA	TRBJ1-2	TRBV11-2	TGTGCCAGCAGCTTAGAAGGGCACAGGGGGAGCTATGGCTACACCTTC	CASSLEGHRGSYGYTF
TRBD2	NA	TRBJ2-1	TRBV3-1/TRBV3-2	TGTGCCAGCAGTAGGATCCCGGGGGGCAATGAGCAGTTCTTC	CASSRIPGGNEQFF
NA	NA	TRBJ2-5	TRBV19	TGTGCCAGTAGTGATTCAGGGGCCGCAGAGACCCAGTACTTC	CASSDSGAAETQYF
NA	NA	TRBJ1-1	TRBV5-1	TGCGCCAGCAGTCCCGAGGGCCTCTTCTACACTGAAGCTTTCTTT	CASSPEGLFYTEAFF
NA	NA	TRBJ2-7	TRBV5-4	TGTGCCAGCAGCCCCTTCGCCGGGACTTCCGCCTACGAGCAGTACTTC	CASSPFAGTSAYEQYF
TRBD1	NA	TRBJ1-4	TRBV5-1	TGCGCCAGCAGCACGACAGGGACCGGTCGTGAAAAACTGTTTTTT	CASSTTGTGREKLFF
TRBD2	NA	TRBJ2-3	TRBV27	TGTGCCAGCAGGTTAGCGGGATCGGGAGATACGCAGTATTTT	CASRLAGSGDTQYF
NA	NA	TRBJ1-2	TRBV4-1	TGCGCCAGCAGCCAAGATCCGGTTAACTATGGCTACACCTTC	CASSQDPVNYGYTF
TRBD1	NA	TRBJ1-4	TRBV10-3	TGTGCCATCAGGGGACAGGAGAGTGAAAAACTGTTTTTT	CAIRGQESEKLFF
NA	once	TRBJ2-2	TRBV5-1	TGCGCCAGCAGCTTGGGAGACGGGGAGCTGTTTTTT	CASSLGDGELFF
NA	NA	TRBJ2-3	TRBV6-5	TGTGCCGGCGGGGAGGTCGGCACAGATACGCAGTATTTT	CAGGEVGTDTQYF
NA	NA	TRBJ1-5	TRBV12-3/TRBV12-4	TGTGCCAGCAGTTGGGGAGACGGTCAGCCCCAGCATTTT	CASSWGDGQPQHF
TRBD1	NA	TRBJ1-2	TRBV5-5	TGTGCCAGCAGCCCGGACAGGTTCTATGGCTACACCTTC	CASSPDRFYGYTF
NA	NA	TRBJ2-7	TRBV7-2	TGTGCCAGCAGCTTATCTGGGTCAGGGGCATACGAGCAGTACTTC	CASSLSGSGAYEQYF
NA	NA	TRBJ2-3	TRBV18	TGTGCCAGCTCCCGAGGGCCGGGAAGCACAGATACGCAGTATTTT	CASSRGPGSTDTQYF
NA	NA	TRBJ1-1	TRBV6-5	TGTGCCAGCAGTTGGGGCCCGACTGGGTGGAACACTGAAGCTTTCTTT	CASSWGPTGWNTEAFF
TRBD2	few	TRBJ2-4	TRBV15	TGTGCCCCTACTTACCACGGGACTAGAGTTCTGAGTCTTCAGTACTTC	CAPTYHGTRVLSLQYF
TRBD2	many	TRBJ2-1	TRBV12-5	TGTGCTAGTGGTTTTCGACTAGCGGGGGAAAATGAGCAGTTCTTC	CASGFRLAGENEQFF
TRBD1	NA	TRBJ2-1	TRBV29-1	TGCAGCGTCGCAAGGGTAACAGGGGGTGATGAGCAGTTCTTC	CSVARVTGGDEQFF